One and the same sample provided the 5 T cell receptor beta chains below, sequenced in a study of cytomegalovirus exposure and HLA in healthy donors. PCR amplification relied on 60 Vbeta primers (plus 13 Jbeta primers). Produced via immunoSEQ multiplex PCR; TCRdb's table is partial and in-frame only. The table has roughly 100,000 clones, roughly 63% seen once. Sequencing was done on a sample of PBMCs. The receptors were sampled from a woman in her forties or fifties in good health and CMV-seropositive.

DNA for the CDR3: TGTGCCTGGAGTGTACTATATACCGAGACTGAAGCTTTCTTT. Translation: CAWSVLYTETEAFF. The genes are TRBV30 and TRBJ1-1; unclear D gene. This CDR3 spans 14 amino acids. From germline, CDR1 is GTSNPN and CDR2 SVGIG (reference sequence). Trimming took off 0 bases at V and 5 bases at J, with 13 bases between the two ends.

This chain uses TRBV7-6 with TRBJ1-4; D gene uncertain. V was clipped by 5 bases and J by 7 bases, with 20 bases between them. The CDR3 consists of 16 residues. Germline CDR1 is SGHVS and CDR2 is FNYEAQ. The CDR3, as DNA: TGTGCCAGCAGCCCTGGGGAGCTTCAGTACGGTGAAAAACTGTTTTTT. Translation: CASSPGELQYGEKLFF.

The V and J genes are TRBV6-1 and TRBJ1-4; D perhaps matches TRBD1 (5 bases). V was trimmed by 2 bases and J by 2 bases, leaving 18 bases between them. Germline loops: CDR1 MNHNS, CDR2 SASEGT. This CDR3 contains 18 residues. In DNA form, the CDR3 reads TGTGCCAGCAGTGAATTCTGGCAGGGCCTCACGACTAATGAAAAACTGTTTTTT. Encoded protein: CASSEFWQGLTTNEKLFF.

The CDR3 DNA reads as TGCGCCAGCAGCGTCGGGACTAGCGGGGGGGCAGATACGCAGTATTTT. Its translation is CASSVGTSGGADTQYF. The rearrangement uses TRBV5-1 and TRBJ2-3, with TRBD2 matching over 16 bases. V was clipped by 4 bases and J by 4 bases; unmatched bases: 3. Looked up from germline, CDR1 is SGHRS and CDR2 is YFSETQ. This CDR3 is 16 amino acids long.

V and J are TRBV28 and TRBJ1-1, with D tentatively TRBD1 (6 bases). This CDR3 region has 14 residues. The ends were cut back, 4 bases at V and 3 bases at J, with 12 bases in the middle. Germline lookup yields CDR1 MDHEN and CDR2 SYDVKM. CDR3 coding DNA: TGTGCCAGCAGTTCAGGGACATGGGACACTGAAGCTTTCTTT. Amino acid sequence: CASSSGTWDTEAFF. Variable domain in full (rest from reference TRBV28 and TRBJ1-1): DVKVTQSSRYLVKRTGEKVFLECVQDMDHENMFWYRQDPGLGLRLIYFSYDVKMKEKGDIPEGYSVSREKKERFSLILESASTNQTSMYLCASSSGTWDTEAFFGQGTRLTVV.